This T cell receptor beta chain was recovered during a study of T cells in Graves' hyperthyroidism and ophthalmopathy. With V trimmed by 4 bases and J by 8 bases, 9 bases remained unmatched. Germline CDR1 is LNHNV and CDR2 is YYDKDF (reference sequence). The CDR3 loop spans 15 amino acids. Template material for amplifying TCR beta CDR3 regions consisted of RNA transcripts. HTBI primers were the set used in a first-round RT-PCR of the TCR CDR3. TCRdb independently ran MiXCR on the multiplex PCR reads; one entry per CDR3 protein. Here the sample spans 450,000 to 600,000 distinct CDR3 sequences, 15% to 20% being singletons. On this clonotype itself: Its matching antigen is unknown.

General study results and limits: Model output signaled ophthalmopathy a median roughly 6.1 months ahead of onset.

The diagnostic basis comprised clinical symptoms, serum thyroxine and TRAb, thyroid ultrasound and orbital computed tomography. PBMCs were sourced from less than 13 ml fresh peripheral blood. The sequence was collected from a man aged 40-55 years with Graves' ophthalmopathy. Sample: blood. The chain has TRBV15 and TRBJ1-4; TRBD1 matches at 8 bases. This CDR3 reads CATSIDRGRSEKLFF. The CDR3 region has the DNA TGTGCCACCAGCATCGACAGGGGTCGAAGCGAAAAACTGTTTTTT.